These 23 T cell receptor beta chains were sequenced from one sample in a study of blood T cell repertoires in COVID-19. The repertoire was sequenced with immunoSEQ multiplex PCR; TCRdb's copy has only in-frame clones and lacks some. The table lists under 350,000 clones, 70% to 90% of them singletons. The sample consisted of peripheral blood. Receptors were obtained from a woman between 65 and 79 years old with acute or convalescent COVID-19.

This chain joins TRBV5-1 and TRBJ2-1, with 7 positions matching TRBD2. The CDR3 covers 14 residues. Germline CDR1 reads SGHRS; CDR2 reads YFSETQ. Germline trimming cut 7 bases from V and 12 bases from J; bases unmatched to any gene: 16. The CDR3 protein is CASGETSPFNRQFF. As DNA, the CDR3 is TGCGCCAGCGGAGAGACTAGCCCCTTTAATCGGCAGTTCTTC.

This chain joins TRBV11-2 and TRBJ2-1, with 7 bases matching TRBD1. The germline CDR1 and CDR2 sequences are SGHAT and FQNNGV. Trimming removed 4 bases from V and 5 bases from J; junction bases left unmatched: 14. CDR3 size: 17 residues. CDR3 in DNA: TGTGCCAGCAGCTGGCTAATCAGAGGGGGCGGTCACAATGAGCAGTTCTTC. Translated: CASSWLIRGGGHNEQFF.

The CDR3 sequence: CASSLSIRAPYEQYF. In DNA form, the CDR3 reads TGTGCCAGCAGTTTGAGCATCAGGGCGCCCTACGAGCAGTACTTC. The V and J genes are TRBV6-5 and TRBJ2-7, with D perhaps matching TRBD1 (5 bases). This CDR3 has 15 residues. Germline CDR1 MNHEY, CDR2 SVGAGI. Trimming removed 4 bases at V and 2 bases at J, with 15 bases between.

The V call is TRBV6-1, the J call TRBJ2-1, with D tentatively TRBD2 (5 bases). V lost 1 base and J lost 0, with 10 bases in between. CDR1 is MNHNS and CDR2 is SASEGT in the germline V gene. The CDR3 runs 16 residues. CDR3 sequence (DNA): TGTGCCAGCAGTGAAGTGGCGGGTGCCTCCTACAATGAGCAGTTCTTC. Its translation is CASSEVAGASYNEQFF.

This chain uses TRBV3-1 (or the pseudogene TRBV3-2) with TRBJ2-4; 12 nucleotides align to TRBD2. Germline V lookup: CDR1 LGHDT, CDR2 YNNKEL (reference sequence). The CDR3 has 18 residues. V gave up 4 bases and J gave up 7 bases; unmatched junction bases: 14. The CDR3 DNA reads TGTGCCAGCAGCCCACCGTCTAGCGGGGGGGCCGGCGGGAACATTCAGTACTTC. As protein: CASSPPSSGGAGGNIQYF.

This clone occurred once. V gene TRBV29-1 combines with J gene TRBJ1-2; maybe TRBD1 (6 bases). Germline V gene lookup returns CDR1 SQVTM and CDR2 ANQGSEA. The CDR3 has 16 residues. The germline V and J ends were trimmed by 3 bases and 3 bases, with 20 bases remaining between them. The CDR3 loop reads CSVEARGAGRDYGYTF. CDR3 nucleotides: TGCAGCGTTGAGGCTCGGGGGGCAGGGCGCGACTATGGCTACACCTTC.

CDR3 in DNA: TGTGCCAGCAGTGAAGCGCCGGAGAGGAGGTCGGGAGCCCAGTACTTC. Protein: CASSEAPERRSGAQYF. The V and J genes are TRBV2 and TRBJ2-5; the D gene is possibly TRBD2 (6 bases). Germline V gene data show CDR1 as SNHLY and CDR2 as FYNNEI. The CDR3 is 16 residues long. V was cut by 0 bases and J by 9 bases, with 20 bases left in between.

This chain uses TRBV2 with TRBJ2-3, with D possibly being TRBD2 (6 bases). CDR1 SNHLY and CDR2 FYNNEI come from the germline V gene. The length of the CDR3 is 14 residues. With 11 bases removed from V and 2 bases from J, the gap between germline ends came to 17 bases. This CDR3 reads CAGQTADYTDTQYF. As DNA, the CDR3 is TGTGCCGGCCAAACAGCGGACTACACAGATACGCAGTATTTT.

J is TRBJ1-2 and V is TRBV15; D possibly corresponds to TRBD1 (5 bases). This CDR3 spans 14 amino acids. The V gene's germline CDR1 is LNHNV and CDR2 YYDKDF (reference sequence). Trimming shortened V by 5 bases and J by 3 bases, and 13 bases separated the two germline ends. The CDR3 sequence is CATSARGGYYGYTF. The CDR3, as DNA: TGTGCCACCAGCGCAAGGGGCGGATACTATGGCTACACCTTC.

A note on this clone: This sample includes further DNA sequences coding for the same CDR3. This chain links TRBV15 with TRBJ1-2; perhaps TRBD1 as D (5 bases). The germline V gene encodes CDR1 LNHNV and CDR2 YYDKDF (reference sequence). The CDR3 is 13 amino acids. Between the trimmed V and J ends, which lost 3 bases and 4 bases, there was a span of 9 bases. The DNA of the CDR3 is TGTGCCACCAGCAGTGGGGGGGGCTATGGCTACACCTTC. This sequence encodes CATSSGGGYGYTF.

The chain combines TRBV18 with TRBJ2-5; D is possibly TRBD1 (5 bases). This CDR3 has 15 residues. V lost 3 bases to trimming and J lost 2 bases, with 13 bases between them. Germline CDR1 KGHSH, CDR2 LQKENI. CDR3 loop: CASSPGQGWQETQYF. CDR3 DNA: TGTGCCAGCTCACCTGGGCAGGGATGGCAAGAGACCCAGTACTTC.

This rearrangement joins TRBV3-1 (or the pseudogene TRBV3-2) to TRBJ2-2; D call uncertain. Germline CDR1 LGHDT, CDR2 YNNKEL (reference sequence). Trimming left V 1 base short and J 2 bases short, with 11 bases between. The CDR3 has 16 residues. The CDR3 protein is CASSQGSLANTGELFF. As DNA, the CDR3 is TGTGCCAGCAGCCAAGGTTCATTGGCCAACACCGGGGAGCTGTTTTTT.

The V gene is TRBV4-1, the J gene TRBJ1-6; maybe TRBD1 (5 bases). This CDR3 has 13 amino acids. V was shortened by 4 bases and J by 11 bases, with 12 bases between the two germline ends. Germline lookup yields CDR1 MGHRA and CDR2 YSYEKL. The CDR3 region has the DNA TGCGCCAGCAGCCCCCTTGGGGCACCACCCCTCCACTTT. Protein: CASSPLGAPPLHF.

The chain has TRBV7-9 and TRBJ2-5; tentative D call: TRBD1 (5 bases). Trimming left V 5 bases short and J 3 bases short, with 19 bases between. Germline V lookup: CDR1 SEHNR, CDR2 FQNEAQ (reference sequence). The CDR3 is 16 residues long. The CDR3: CASSHHKGHLKETQYF. CDR3 DNA sequence: TGTGCCAGCAGCCACCACAAGGGGCACCTAAAAGAGACCCAGTACTTC.

The chain couples TRBV19 to TRBJ2-3; TRBD1 is a possible D gene (5 bases). CDR3 length: 10 residues. Germline V lookup: CDR1 LNHDA, CDR2 SQIVND (reference sequence). The germline V and J ends were trimmed by 8 bases and 8 bases, with 8 bases remaining between them. Here the CDR3 reads CASGRGTQYF. The CDR3 bases are TGTGCCAGTGGAAGGGGTACGCAGTATTTT.

This rearrangement joins TRBV6-5 to TRBJ1-5, with D perhaps TRBD1 (6 bases). Germline assignment: CDR1 MNHEY and CDR2 SVGAGI. V was shortened by 2 bases and J by 3 bases, with 11 bases between the two germline ends. The CDR3 covers 15 residues. The CDR3 region has the DNA TGTGCCAGCAGTTACGGGCAGGGGCCCAATCAGCCCCAGCATTTT. The encoded protein is CASSYGQGPNQPQHF.

The chain recombines TRBV11-2 with TRBJ1-5; D unclear. V dropped 1 base and J dropped 1 base, with 8 bases sitting between them. Germline values: CDR1 SGHAT, CDR2 FQNNGV. The CDR3 is 15 amino acids. The CDR3 DNA reads TGTGCCAGCAGCTTAGGGGCAGCCAGCAATCAGCCCCAGCATTTT. It codes for CASSLGAASNQPQHF.

About this clone: Within the sample, other DNA sequences also encode this same CDR3. J is TRBJ1-2 and V is TRBV3-1 (or the pseudogene TRBV3-2); the D gene is possibly TRBD1 (5 bases). Trimming shortened V by 2 bases and J by 1 base, and 5 bases separated the two germline ends. Germline CDR1 reads LGHDT; CDR2 reads YNNKEL (reference sequence). The CDR3 loop spans 13 amino acids. Here the CDR3 reads CASSQQGNYGYTF. CDR3 DNA: TGTGCCAGCAGCCAACAGGGTAACTATGGCTACACCTTC.

The V call is TRBV2, the J call TRBJ1-1, with TRBD1 identical over 8 bases. CDR1 is SNHLY, CDR2 FYNNEI, per germline. The CDR3 spans 11 residues. V shed 9 bases and J 6 bases; nucleotides not matched to a gene: 3. The CDR3 spells CARDRDAEAFF. CDR3 in DNA: TGTGCCAGGGACAGGGACGCTGAAGCTTTCTTT.

The chain recombines TRBV5-1 with TRBJ1-6; 7 nucleotides match TRBD1. This CDR3 contains 16 residues. Germline CDR1 SGHRS, CDR2 YFSETQ. V shed 3 bases, J shed 0 bases, and the junction held 3 bases outside the gene matches. The CDR3 nucleotides are TGCGCCAGCAGCTCGGGGGACAGCTCCTATAATTCACCCCTCCACTTT. Encoded protein: CASSSGDSSYNSPLHF.

The chain is built from TRBV10-2 and TRBJ2-1, with a weak D call TRBD2 (7 bases). This CDR3 has 14 residues. Per the germline V gene, CDR1 is WSHSY and CDR2 is SAAADI. Trimming shortened V by 6 bases and J by 8 bases, and 17 bases separated the two germline ends. The CDR3 protein is CASSITQGGDEQFF. CDR3 nucleotides: TGCGCCAGCAGCATAACACAGGGAGGGGATGAGCAGTTCTTC.

V usage is TRBV2 and J usage is TRBJ1-1, with D hard to call. The CDR3 loop spans 13 amino acids. Germline lookup yields CDR1 SNHLY and CDR2 FYNNEI. Trimming removed 4 bases at V and 1 base at J, with 7 bases between. The CDR3 is CASSVFKNTEAFF. CDR3 nucleotides: TGTGCCAGCAGTGTGTTCAAGAACACTGAAGCTTTCTTT. Full variable domain (missing parts from reference TRBV2 and TRBJ1-1): EPEVTQTPSHQVTQMGQEVILRCVPISNHLYFYWYRQILGQKVEFLVSFYNNEISEKSEIFDDQFSVERPDGSNFTLKIRSTKLEDSAMYFCASSVFKNTEAFFGQGTRLTVV.

V and J are TRBV11-2 and TRBJ1-2, with D unclear. V was pared by 4 bases and J by 4 bases, with 13 bases between. The germline V gene encodes CDR1 SGHAT and CDR2 FQNNGV. The CDR3 covers 14 residues. The CDR3 sequence is CASSSPETGYGYTF. CDR3 coding DNA: TGTGCCAGCAGCTCCCCGGAGACGGGCTATGGCTACACCTTC.